A single sample is the source of the 8 T cell receptor beta chains below, sequenced in a study of cytomegalovirus exposure and HLA in healthy donors listed by TCRdb under 2017. The receptor library was made with the immunoSEQ multiplex PCR assay. The multiplex PCR relied on a mix of 60 forward primers for TCR Vbeta segments and 13 reverse primers for TCR Jbeta segments. Sourced from immuneACCESS, this table was stored by TCRdb with only in-frame sequences that have V and J called. A share of the clones is absent; for the studies checked, an unresolved V gene accounts for under half, and the remainder has no known explanation. The sample table lists 100,000 to 150,000 clones, approximately 80% of them with a count of one. Clones ranked in the top ten supply around 13% of the sample. Sequencing input: PBMCs. The receptor set was obtained from a woman aged 40 to 50 in good health and CMV-seropositive.

J is TRBJ2-1 and V is TRBV7-2; 8 nucleotides match TRBD1. The CDR3 totals 15 residues. The germline CDR1 and CDR2 sequences are SGHTA and FQGNSA. Trimming cost V 5 bases and J 9 bases; bases outside gene matches: 12. CDR3 sequence reads: CASSRTGSFFGEQFF. Here the CDR3 DNA reads TGTGCCAGCAGCCGGACAGGGTCTTTCTTTGGTGAGCAGTTCTTC.

The chain has TRBV19 and TRBJ2-1; 9 nucleotides line up with TRBD1. The CDR3 consists of 17 residues. Germline V gene lookup returns CDR1 LNHDA and CDR2 SQIVND (reference sequence). V gave up 4 bases and J gave up 1 base; unmatched junction bases: 8. CDR3 sequence (DNA): TGTGCCAGTAGTAAGGTCGGGGGGACAGGGTCCTACAATGAGCAGTTCTTC. This sequence encodes CASSKVGGTGSYNEQFF.

The J gene is TRBJ2-5, the V gene TRBV5-6; D ambiguous. This CDR3 has 12 residues. The germline V and J ends were trimmed by 4 bases and 1 base, with 5 bases remaining between them. CDR1 is SGHDT and CDR2 is YYEEEE in the germline V gene. The CDR3 bases are TGTGCCAGCAGCCTCAGCCAAGAGACCCAGTACTTC. Translation gives CASSLSQETQYF.

This chain uses TRBV2 with TRBJ1-2, with D uncertain. Trimming removed 4 bases from V and 1 base from J, with 10 bases in between. CDR3 length: 14 amino acids. CDR1 is SNHLY and CDR2 is FYNNEI in the germline V gene. Here the CDR3 DNA reads TGTGCCAGCAGTGCCCAACGGGGTAACTATGGCTACACCTTC. The encoded protein is CASSAQRGNYGYTF.

The J gene is TRBJ2-2, the V gene TRBV7-8; D possibly corresponds to TRBD1 (5 bases). Germline assignment: CDR1 SGHVS and CDR2 FQNEAQ. The CDR3 is made up of 14 amino acids. Trimming took off 4 bases at V and 6 bases at J, with 12 bases between the two ends. DNA for the CDR3: TGTGCCAGCAGCTCCAGCCAGGGCCCCGGGGAGCTGTTTTTT. Its protein is CASSSSQGPGELFF.

This chain connects TRBV6-6 to TRBJ2-3; 8 positions agree with TRBD2. J lost 5 bases, V lost 0 bases, and 7 bases had no gene match. Germline V gene lookup returns CDR1 MNHNY and CDR2 SVGAGI (reference sequence). The CDR3 runs 16 residues. CDR3 protein: CASSYSNSGSVDTQYF. The CDR3 DNA sequence: TGTGCCAGCAGTTACTCGAACAGCGGGAGCGTAGATACGCAGTATTTT.

The J gene is TRBJ1-5, the V gene TRBV12-1; the table's D call TRBD1 went unverified against the DNA. TRBV12-1 is marked as a pseudogene. CDR3 length: 15 residues. The DNA for the CDR3 is TGTGCCAGCAGCGCTACAGGGGCCTCCAATCAGCCCCAGCATTTT. It codes for CASSATGASNQPQHF.

The chain links TRBV4-2 to TRBJ2-7; 13 bases align to TRBD2. The CDR3 sequence is 17 residues long. Germline trimming cut 0 bases from V and 5 bases from J; bases unmatched to any gene: 7. Germline V CDR1 and CDR2: LGHNA, YNFKEQ. In nucleotides, the CDR3 is TGTGCCAGCAGCCAAGATCCCGGACTAGCGGGAGAAGACGAGCAGTACTTC. Translating gives CASSQDPGLAGEDEQYF.